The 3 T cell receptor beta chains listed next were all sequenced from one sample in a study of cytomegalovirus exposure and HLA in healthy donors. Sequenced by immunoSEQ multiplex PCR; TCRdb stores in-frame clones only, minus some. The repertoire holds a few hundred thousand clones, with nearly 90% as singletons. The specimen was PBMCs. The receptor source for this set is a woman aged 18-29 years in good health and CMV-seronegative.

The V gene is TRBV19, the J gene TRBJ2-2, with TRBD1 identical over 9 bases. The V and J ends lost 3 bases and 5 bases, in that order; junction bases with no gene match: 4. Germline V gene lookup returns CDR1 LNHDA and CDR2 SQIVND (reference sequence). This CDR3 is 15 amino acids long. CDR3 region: CASSINRGLTGELFF. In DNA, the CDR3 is TGTGCCAGTAGTATCAACAGGGGGCTGACCGGGGAGCTGTTTTTT.

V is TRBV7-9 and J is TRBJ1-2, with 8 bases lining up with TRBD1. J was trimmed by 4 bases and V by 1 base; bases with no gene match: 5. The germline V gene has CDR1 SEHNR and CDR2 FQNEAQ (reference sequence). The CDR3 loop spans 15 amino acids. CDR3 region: CASSLEGQVGYGYTF. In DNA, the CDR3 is TGTGCCAGCAGCTTAGAGGGACAGGTCGGCTATGGCTACACCTTC.

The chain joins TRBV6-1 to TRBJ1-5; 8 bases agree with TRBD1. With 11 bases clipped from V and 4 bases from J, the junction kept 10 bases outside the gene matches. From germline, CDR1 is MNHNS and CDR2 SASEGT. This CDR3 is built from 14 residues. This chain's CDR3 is CAGKRTGTNQPQHF. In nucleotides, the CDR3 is TGTGCCGGGAAGAGGACAGGGACTAATCAGCCCCAGCATTTT.